The 30 T cell receptor beta chains in this list originate from one sample, sequenced in a study of Graves' ophthalmopathy and Graves' hyperthyroidism (dated by TCRdb to 2016 to 2018). TCRdb records Illumina HiSeq 2000 as the sequencer. For repertoire sequencing, the TCR beta CDR3 regions were amplified from RNA transcripts. A first-round RT-PCR used HTBI primers with the Qiagen OneStep RT-PCR kit, followed by a second-round multiplex PCR, size selection and purification. Starting from the raw public reads, TCRdb applied fastp trimming at Q25, assembled clones with MiXCR and retained in-frame beta chains. Every CDR3 protein is listed once, alongside the most common genes and DNA of its rows. Recorded for this sample are about 340,000 distinct CDR3 sequences; 15% to 20% of them occurred a single time. The ten largest make up more than 9% of the sample. Material for sequencing was peripheral blood. All receptors come from an adult man with Graves' ophthalmopathy.

This rearrangement joins TRBV7-8 to TRBJ2-5; D is uncertain. The CDR3 totals 13 residues. The V gene lost 6 bases and the J gene lost 7 bases, with 15 bases spanning the gap. Germline assignment: CDR1 SGHVS and CDR2 FQNEAQ. The CDR3 region is CASRPPGTVTQYF. DNA for the CDR3: TGTGCCAGCAGACCACCCGGTACGGTGACCCAGTACTTC.

This clonotype was recorded many times. The DNA of the CDR3 is TGTGCTAGTGGTTTGGGTCTTGCGAACACTGAAGCTTTCTTT. Its protein is CASGLGLANTEAFF. V usage is TRBV12-5 and J usage is TRBJ1-1; no definite D call. The V gene lost 1 base and the J gene lost 1 base, with 7 bases spanning the gap. This CDR3 contains 14 residues. CDR1 is LGHNT and CDR2 is FRNRAP in the germline V gene.

This clonotype was observed many times. The chain links TRBV11-2 to TRBJ1-3; D unresolved. Trimming removed 0 bases at V and 0 bases at J, with 6 bases between. The germline gives CDR1 SGHAT, CDR2 FQNNGV. The CDR3 extends over 15 amino acids. The CDR3 DNA is TGTGCCAGCAGCTTAGATACCTACTCTGGAAACACCATATATTTT. It yields the protein CASSLDTYSGNTIYF.

This clonotype was counted many times. The chain couples TRBV16 to TRBJ1-6, with a possible D match to TRBD1 (6 bases). Germline loops: CDR1 KGHSY, CDR2 FQNENV. The V end lost 0 bases, the J end lost 9 bases, and 12 bases lay between the germline ends. This CDR3 is built from 15 residues. In DNA, the CDR3 is TGTGCCAGCAGCCAATCGGCAGGGGTTGCTTCACCCCTCCACTTT. Translating it yields CASSQSAGVASPLHF.

The table lists this clonotype with many counts. The J gene is TRBJ2-7, the V gene TRBV30; TRBD1 might be the D (6 bases). V shed 5 bases and J shed 0 bases, with 8 bases lying between them. CDR3 length: 12 residues. CDR1 and CDR2 (germline): GTSNPN, SVGIG (reference sequence). CDR3 in amino acids: CAWDRSSYEQYF. The CDR3 DNA sequence: TGTGCCTGGGACAGGAGCTCCTACGAGCAGTACTTC.

In this sample, this clonotype turned up many times. V gene TRBV6-5 combines with J gene TRBJ2-7, with TRBD2 identical over 8 bases. This CDR3 spans 15 amino acids. V was clipped by 4 bases and J by 7 bases; unmatched bases: 12. CDR1 is MNHEY and CDR2 is SVGAGI in the germline V gene. The CDR3 here is CASSSLTSGGREQYF. The CDR3 coding sequence is TGTGCCAGCAGTTCCCTAACTAGCGGAGGAAGGGAGCAGTACTTC.

The rearrangement joins TRBV27 to TRBJ2-4; 8 bases match TRBD2. V lost 3 bases and J lost 16; bases outside the gene matches: 11. Germline-derived CDR1 and CDR2 are MNHEY and SMNVEV (reference sequence). The CDR3 totals 13 residues. CDR3 in DNA: TGTGCCAGCAGTTTCGGGGGAGCGGGGGCCATATACTTC. Amino acid sequence: CASSFGGAGAIYF.

This clonotype was recorded at least ten times. The rearrangement links TRBV7-9 to TRBJ2-5, with D possibly being TRBD2 (5 bases). Trimming stripped 7 bases from V and 0 bases from J, with 12 bases between. The CDR3 is made up of 14 amino acids. Germline V gene data show CDR1 as SEHNR and CDR2 as FQNEAQ (reference sequence). CDR3 DNA: TGTGCCAGCAAGGTGGACTTGTACCAAGAGACCCAGTACTTC. Encoded protein: CASKVDLYQETQYF.

There are a few counts of this clonotype. This may arise from a read error, as a much more abundant clone is one base away. This chain links TRBV27 with TRBJ2-3; TRBD1 matches at 7 bases. Germline V gives CDR1 MNHEY, CDR2 SMNVEV (reference sequence). Trimming removed 8 bases from V and 2 bases from J; junction bases left unmatched: 7. The CDR3 covers 14 residues. The CDR3 sequence: CASSSGTVTDTQYF. The CDR3 DNA reads TGTGCCAGCTCCTCCGGGACAGTCACAGATACGCAGTATTTT.

This clonotype appeared many times. The chain is built from TRBV7-2 and TRBJ1-5; weak D call: TRBD1 (5 bases). The CDR3 consists of 14 residues. Between the trimmed V and J ends, which lost 3 bases and 0 bases, there was a span of 6 bases. The V gene's germline CDR1 is SGHTA and CDR2 FQGNSA. CDR3 region: CASSLTVSNQPQHF. DNA for the CDR3: TGTGCCAGCAGCTTGACAGTTAGCAATCAGCCCCAGCATTTT.

This clonotype was picked up many times. CDR3 sequence reads: CATSETGTGLGYTF. CDR3 bases: TGTGCCACCAGTGAGACCGGGACAGGACTTGGCTACACCTTC. The J gene is TRBJ1-2, the V gene TRBV24-1, with 8 bases fitting TRBD1. In germline, CDR1 is KGHDR, CDR2 SFDVKD. This CDR3 is 14 amino acids long. Unmatched junction bases numbered 7, after V lost 4 bases and J lost 7 bases.

This clonotype has ten or more counts. A much larger clone lies a single base off, so this may be a read error. Since no conserved phenylalanine or tryptophan closes the CDR3, a read error is the likely cause. J is TRBJ1-2 and V is TRBV6-5, with TRBD1 matching 9 bases. Germline lookup yields CDR1 MNHEY and CDR2 SVGAGI. This CDR3 is built from 16 residues. With V trimmed by 2 bases and J by 4 bases, 8 bases remained unmatched. The chain's CDR3 is CASSYTSRDRVYGYTL. In DNA form, the CDR3 reads TGTGCCAGCAGTTACACCTCTCGGGACAGGGTCTATGGCTACACCCTC.

This clonotype was detected many times. The genes are TRBV6-5 and TRBJ1-2; 9 bases map to TRBD1. The CDR3 spans 16 residues. The V segment lost 5 bases and the J segment 0 bases; nucleotides outside the gene matches: 7. CDR1 MNHEY and CDR2 SVGAGI come from the germline V gene. This CDR3 is CASSPTGGTSNYGYTF. CDR3 DNA: TGTGCCAGCAGTCCGACAGGGGGGACATCTAACTATGGCTACACCTTC.

This clonotype appeared once. The chain uses TRBV30 and TRBJ1-1; D is ambiguous. Germline V CDR1 and CDR2: GTSNPN, SVGIG (reference sequence). With 0 bases removed from V and 1 base from J, the gap between germline ends came to 18 bases. CDR3 size: 17 residues. CDR3 in DNA: TGTGCCTGGAGTGTACGAAGAGGGAGAGTGACGAACACTGAAGCTTTCTTT. Protein product: CAWSVRRGRVTNTEAFF.

V is TRBV6-1 and J is TRBJ1-6, with D tentatively TRBD1 (5 bases). V gave up 6 bases and J gave up 9 bases, with 18 bases separating them. The CDR3 spans 15 residues. The germline V gene has CDR1 MNHNS and CDR2 SASEGT. The CDR3 DNA sequence: TGTGCCAGCAGCCCCCCGGCAGGGTCTCGTTCACCCCTCCACTTT. Protein: CASSPPAGSRSPLHF.

The V gene is TRBV12-3 or TRBV12-4, the J gene TRBJ2-1, with D unresolved. The CDR3 spans 11 residues. V was clipped by 4 bases and J by 5 bases, with 3 bases between them. The CDR3 here is CASSYHNEQFF. CDR3 nucleotides: TGTGCCAGCAGTTACCACAATGAGCAGTTCTTC.

This clonotype occurred many times. The V call is TRBV6-2 or TRBV6-3, the J call TRBJ1-5; 8 bases match TRBD1. Germline lookup yields CDR1 MNHEY and CDR2 SVGEGT. The V segment lost 0 bases and the J segment 6 bases; nucleotides outside the gene matches: 4. The CDR3 is 15 residues long. The CDR3 sequence: CASSYSRTGSQPQHF. Here the CDR3 DNA reads TGTGCCAGCAGTTACTCGAGGACAGGGAGTCAGCCCCAGCATTTT.

This clonotype has at least ten counts. V gene TRBV12-3 or TRBV12-4 combines with J gene TRBJ1-1; 8 nucleotides line up with TRBD1. J gave up 7 bases and V 2 bases, and 3 bases lay outside the gene matches. The CDR3 contains 13 residues. The CDR3 DNA is TGTGCCAGCAGTTTATCAGGGGGCGATGAAGCTTTCTTT. Protein: CASSLSGGDEAFF.

V and J are TRBV12-5 and TRBJ2-7; perhaps TRBD1 as D (6 bases). The length of the CDR3 is 14 residues. The germline V gene encodes CDR1 LGHNT and CDR2 FRNRAP. Trimming shortened V by 1 base and J by 4 bases, and 11 bases separated the two germline ends. The CDR3 coding sequence is TGTGCTAGTGGTTTGGGGACAGCAGATTACGAGCAGTACTTC. This sequence encodes CASGLGTADYEQYF.

At least ten counts were recorded for this clonotype. This chain joins TRBV12-3 or TRBV12-4 and TRBJ2-5; 9 nucleotides agree with TRBD1. Trimming at V came to 0 bases and at J to 5 bases, leaving 7 bases not matched to a gene. The length of the CDR3 is 16 residues. CDR3 DNA: TGTGCCAGCAGTTTAGCCTGGGGACAGGGAGTCGAGACCCAGTACTTC. Translation gives CASSLAWGQGVETQYF.

This clonotype was picked up many times. The V gene is TRBV19, the J gene TRBJ1-2; TRBD1 matches at 8 bases. V shed 4 bases, J shed 8 bases, and the junction held 12 bases outside the gene matches. The germline V gene encodes CDR1 LNHDA and CDR2 SQIVND (reference sequence). The CDR3 sequence is 15 residues long. CDR3: CASSRPGGQTGGYTF. CDR3 DNA: TGTGCCAGTAGTAGGCCAGGGGGCCAGACGGGCGGCTACACCTTC.

This chain uses TRBV18 with TRBJ1-2; 8 positions match TRBD1. Germline loops: CDR1 KGHSH, CDR2 LQKENI. The CDR3 sequence is 18 residues long. Trimming removed 3 bases from V and 0 bases from J; junction bases left unmatched: 12. CDR3 protein: CASSPSSPQGATNYGYTF. The CDR3 DNA reads as TGTGCCAGCTCACCCTCATCACCTCAGGGGGCGACTAACTATGGCTACACCTTC.

The sample holds a few counts of this clonotype. The V gene is TRBV2, the J gene TRBJ2-7, with 8 bases aligning to TRBD1. This CDR3 is built from 14 residues. The germline V gene encodes CDR1 SNHLY and CDR2 FYNNEI. Losses at the gene ends were 7 bases for V and 2 bases for J; bases not matched to a gene: 7. The CDR3 nucleotides read TGTGCCAGCAAAGTTCAGGGGGCCACCTACGAGCAGTACTTC. The encoded protein is CASKVQGATYEQYF.

Many counts were recorded for this clonotype. V is TRBV6-2 or TRBV6-3 and J is TRBJ1-5, with D unclear. CDR1 is MNHEY and CDR2 is SVGEGT in the germline V gene. V lost 6 bases, J lost 9 bases, and 12 bases lay in between. The length of the CDR3 is 12 residues. CDR3 bases: TGTGCCAGCAGGGAGCCTGGCGTGCCCCAGCATTTT. Residues: CASREPGVPQHF.

This clonotype has a count of ten or more. The chain links TRBV11-2 to TRBJ2-5; unclear D gene. The CDR3 is 14 residues long. V dropped 5 bases and J dropped 2 bases, with 12 bases sitting between them. Germline V gives CDR1 SGHAT, CDR2 FQNNGV. DNA for the CDR3: TGTGCCAGCAGCAAAGAGGTTACTCAAGAGACCCAGTACTTC. Translated, it gives CASSKEVTQETQYF.

The chain combines TRBV20-1 with TRBJ2-7; 7 bases match TRBD2. This CDR3 is built from 12 residues. The germline V gene encodes CDR1 DFQATT and CDR2 SNEGSKA (reference sequence). V was pared by 7 bases and J by 4 bases, with 7 bases of the junction left unmatched. The CDR3 is CSGQAGPYEQYF. In DNA, the CDR3 is TGCAGTGGCCAAGCGGGACCGTACGAGCAGTACTTC.

The genes are TRBV7-8 and TRBJ1-2; 9 positions agree with TRBD1. CDR1 SGHVS and CDR2 FQNEAQ come from the germline V gene. The junction had 7 bases not matched to a gene; V was cut back by 5 bases and J by 3 bases. This CDR3 comprises 15 residues. CDR3 sequence reads: CASSGRTGDYYGYTF. CDR3 coding DNA: TGTGCCAGCAGCGGCCGGACAGGGGACTACTATGGCTACACCTTC.

This clonotype was found many times. The chain is built from TRBV27 and TRBJ2-5; D may be TRBD2 (6 bases). V shed 8 bases and J shed 4 bases, with 14 bases lying between them. Germline V gene lookup returns CDR1 MNHEY and CDR2 SMNVEV (reference sequence). The CDR3 loop spans 13 amino acids. The CDR3 DNA is TGTGCCAGCCGAGGGGTGGGGGGAGAGACCCAGTACTTC. It yields the protein CASRGVGGETQYF.

The rearrangement links TRBV6-2 or TRBV6-3 to TRBJ2-5; maybe TRBD2 (5 bases). V was clipped by 7 bases and J by 5 bases, with 17 bases between them. This CDR3 region has 14 residues. Germline loops: CDR1 MNHEY, CDR2 SVGEGT. CDR3 nucleotides: TGTGCCAGCACCTACCGTCTCGCGGGTGAGACCCAGTACTTC. It codes for CASTYRLAGETQYF.

V and J are TRBV28 and TRBJ2-4, with D uncertain. The CDR3 is 13 residues long. CDR1 is MDHEN and CDR2 is SYDVKM in the germline V gene. Trimming removed 7 bases from V and 0 bases from J, with 7 bases in between. The CDR3 sequence is CASTDLAKNIQYF. The CDR3 bases are TGTGCCAGCACCGACTTAGCCAAAAACATTCAGTACTTC.